The 20 T cell receptor beta chains below were found in one sample sequenced in a study of sequential checkpoint blockade in melanoma. Profiled with immunoSEQ multiplex PCR; TCRdb holds only in-frame clones, not every one. There are roughly 7,000 clones in the sample; roughly 27% occur only once, and approximately 23% lies in the top ten. Sample treatment: randomized to nivolumab then ipilimumab (arm A) or the reverse (arm B). This sample comprised tumor tissue (inferred from file names), obtained from a patient given nivolumab and ipilimumab in sequence. All receptors come from a human donor with melanoma.

The chain recombines TRBV7-4 with TRBJ2-1, with TRBD1 as a possible D gene (6 bases). V was clipped by 5 bases and J by 4 bases, with 9 bases between them. The germline CDR1 and CDR2 sequences are SGHVT and SQSDAQ. The CDR3 consists of 13 residues. The CDR3 DNA is TGTGCCAGCAGCAGGACAGCTTACAATGAGCAGTTCTTC. Protein: CASSRTAYNEQFF.

This clone occurred a few times. The chain couples TRBV4-1 to TRBJ1-1; D is uncertain. This CDR3 contains 14 residues. Germline lookup yields CDR1 MGHRA and CDR2 YSYEKL. V was shortened by 1 base and J by 0 bases, with 6 bases between the two germline ends. The CDR3: CASSQGDMNTEAFF. The CDR3 coding sequence is TGCGCCAGCAGCCAAGGAGATATGAACACTGAAGCTTTCTTT.

The rearrangement joins TRBV30 to TRBJ1-1; D ambiguous. Trimming cost V 2 bases and J 1 base, with 11 bases left between them. CDR3 length: 14 amino acids. Germline V gene data show CDR1 as GTSNPN and CDR2 as SVGIG (reference sequence). The CDR3 region is CAWSRAGTNTEAFF. CDR3 coding DNA: TGTGCCTGGAGTCGGGCAGGAACGAACACTGAAGCTTTCTTT.

The V gene is TRBV30, the J gene TRBJ1-5; 7 bases fit TRBD1. The CDR3 covers 18 residues. CDR1 GTSNPN and CDR2 SVGIG come from the germline V gene (reference sequence). V trimming: 0 bases; J trimming: 3 bases; junction bases outside the gene matches: 14. The CDR3 DNA reads as TGTGCCTGGAGTGTCTATGGCATACAGGGGAAGGACAATCAGCCCCAGCATTTT. Protein sequence: CAWSVYGIQGKDNQPQHF.

V gene TRBV6-1 combines with J gene TRBJ2-1; 9 bases map to TRBD2. Germline assignment: CDR1 MNHNS and CDR2 SASEGT. The length of the CDR3 is 15 residues. Trimming cost V 10 bases and J 7 bases; bases outside gene matches: 14. CDR3: CAITEAGGLVNEQFF. The CDR3 DNA reads TGTGCCATCACTGAAGCGGGAGGCTTGGTGAATGAGCAGTTCTTC.

The rearrangement joins TRBV25-1 to TRBJ2-3; D may be TRBD2 (5 bases). This CDR3 region has 15 residues. V shed 3 bases and J shed 2 bases, with 12 bases lying between them. Germline V gene data show CDR1 as MGHDK and CDR2 as SYGVNS. The CDR3 sequence is CASSDWAGPTDTQYF. CDR3 DNA: TGTGCCAGCAGTGACTGGGCGGGTCCCACAGATACGCAGTATTTT.

This clone was seen more than once but under ten times. The chain carries TRBV28 and TRBJ2-7; no clear D gene. The V end lost 6 bases, the J end lost 2 bases, and 8 bases lay between the germline ends. The germline CDR1 and CDR2 sequences are MDHEN and SYDVKM. This CDR3 has 12 residues. CDR3 protein: CASSHDTYEQYF. CDR3 DNA sequence: TGTGCCAGCAGCCACGATACCTACGAGCAGTACTTC.

This clone was counted between two and nine times. This chain links TRBV9 with TRBJ2-5; 7 bases fit TRBD2. The CDR3 length is 14 residues. Trimming took 3 bases from V and 1 from J; bases not matched to a gene: 3. Germline CDR1 reads SGDLS; CDR2 reads YYNGEE. The CDR3 DNA sequence: TGTGCCAGCAGCGAGGCGGGGGTCCAAGAGACCCAGTACTTC. It specifies CASSEAGVQETQYF.

This clone was picked up many times. This chain links TRBV2 with TRBJ1-2, with 11 bases fitting TRBD1. Trimming cost V 6 bases and J 4 bases; bases outside gene matches: 10. Germline values: CDR1 SNHLY, CDR2 FYNNEI. The CDR3 covers 16 residues. The CDR3 DNA is TGTGCCAGCAGCTCCGGGGACAGGGGGTCGAGCTATGGCTACACCTTC. Its translation: CASSSGDRGSSYGYTF.

The chain uses TRBV29-1 and TRBJ2-1; the D gene could be TRBD1 or TRBD2 (5 bases each). CDR3 length: 16 amino acids. The V gene lost 3 bases and the J gene lost 0 bases, with 15 bases spanning the gap. Germline V gene data show CDR1 as SQVTM and CDR2 as ANQGSEA. The CDR3: CSVEDPWGTSYNEQFF. The CDR3 DNA reads TGCAGCGTTGAGGATCCTTGGGGGACCTCCTACAATGAGCAGTTCTTC.

The chain employs TRBV12-5 and TRBJ1-1; 8 bases line up with TRBD1. The V and J ends lost 6 bases and 1 base, in that order; junction bases with no gene match: 4. This CDR3 has 14 amino acids. Looked up from germline, CDR1 is LGHNT and CDR2 is FRNRAP. CDR3: CASGWGTGNTEAFF. As DNA, the CDR3 is TGTGCTAGTGGCTGGGGGACAGGGAACACTGAAGCTTTCTTT.

This chain links TRBV18 with TRBJ2-6, with a possible D match to TRBD2 (6 bases). There are 15 residues in the CDR3. Per the germline V gene, CDR1 is KGHSH and CDR2 is LQKENI. The V end lost 3 bases, the J end lost 4 bases, and 10 bases lay between the germline ends. This CDR3 is CASSPGGTGANVLTF. The CDR3, as DNA: TGTGCCAGCTCACCCGGAGGGACCGGGGCCAACGTCCTGACTTTC.

This rearrangement joins TRBV10-2 to TRBJ1-1, with D tentatively TRBD1 (6 bases). The CDR3 contains 13 residues. Germline loops: CDR1 WSHSY, CDR2 SAAADI. Trimming shortened V by 4 bases and J by 4 bases, and 10 bases separated the two germline ends. CDR3 residues: CASSVKGGTEAFF. DNA of the CDR3: TGCGCCAGCAGTGTAAAGGGGGGCACTGAAGCTTTCTTT.

This clone was seen a few times. This chain joins TRBV11-3 and TRBJ2-3; 11 bases align to TRBD2. The J segment lost 3 bases and the V segment lost 5 bases, leaving 7 bases of the junction unmatched. Germline-derived CDR1 and CDR2 are SGHNT and YENEEA. CDR3 size: 16 residues. CDR3 coding DNA: TGTGCCAGCAGCCAACTAGCGGGAGACCATACAGATACGCAGTATTTT. Translation gives CASSQLAGDHTDTQYF.

The rearrangement links TRBV4-1 to TRBJ1-1; 10 bases agree with TRBD1. The CDR3 runs 14 residues. V lost 4 bases to trimming and J lost 4 bases; unmatched junction nucleotides: 3. Germline V gene sequence: CDR1 MGHRA, CDR2 YSYEKL. CDR3 coding DNA: TGCGCCAGCAGCCGCCGGGACAGGGGCACTGAAGCTTTCTTT. This translates into CASSRRDRGTEAFF.

This clone was observed many times. The chain uses TRBV9 and TRBJ1-4, with D maybe TRBD1 (6 bases). Germline CDR1 SGDLS, CDR2 YYNGEE. Trimming left V 0 bases short and J 3 bases short, with 15 bases between. The CDR3 length is 17 residues. The DNA for the CDR3 is TGTGCCAGCAGCGTAGCGGGGGGCGTGGAGCCTAATGAAAAACTGTTTTTT. Translated, it gives CASSVAGGVEPNEKLFF.

A few counts support this clone. V is TRBV23-1 and J is TRBJ2-1, with D perhaps TRBD2 (6 bases). TRBV23-1 is an ORF, and what it does is uncertain. The V end was cut by 6 bases, the J end by 9 bases, with 15 bases between. This CDR3 is built from 13 residues. Here the CDR3 reads CASRVGTLGEQFF. In DNA, the CDR3 is TGCGCCAGCAGGGTAGGGACTCTGGGTGAGCAGTTCTTC.

The V and J genes are TRBV19 and TRBJ1-1; 12 nucleotides agree with TRBD1. The CDR3 sequence is 19 residues long. V shed 5 bases, J shed 3 bases, and the junction held 16 bases outside the gene matches. CDR1 is LNHDA and CDR2 is SQIVND in the germline V gene (reference sequence). CDR3 in DNA: TGTGCCAGTAGTTCTTGGGCCCCGGGACAGGGGGCTATAGACACTGAAGCTTTCTTT. It translates to CASSSWAPGQGAIDTEAFF.

V and J are TRBV19 and TRBJ2-1; 9 bases map to TRBD2. This CDR3 has 15 amino acids. Germline assignment: CDR1 LNHDA and CDR2 SQIVND (reference sequence). J lost 8 bases, V lost 7 bases, and 12 bases had no gene match. CDR3 coding DNA: TGTGCCAGTACTGACACCTCTAGCGGGACGGATGAGCAGTTCTTC. This gives the protein CASTDTSSGTDEQFF.

There are a few counts of this clone. This rearrangement joins TRBV9 to TRBJ2-7; 7 nucleotides match TRBD2. Germline CDR1 SGDLS, CDR2 YYNGEE. The CDR3 extends over 17 amino acids. V trimming: 3 bases; J trimming: 3 bases; junction bases outside the gene matches: 15. CDR3 in amino acids: CASSGTLAPREGYEQYF. CDR3 DNA: TGTGCCAGCAGCGGAACCCTAGCTCCAAGGGAGGGCTACGAGCAGTACTTC.